Given below is one TCR beta chain in context. Its specificity is not known. The data were taken from a study of shared clonotypes between healthy human individuals. Study details: CD4 naive cells filled three plates per donor, CD4 memory three, CD8 naive two and CD8 memory one. Study findings and constraints: Across several donors, naive CD4 shared about 5%, naive CD8 around 4%, memory CD4 less than 2.5%, memory CD8 0.35% to 0.5%.

For each subset, genomic DNA was distributed in equal portions over several immunoSEQ plates. Per sorted-subset replicate PCR, input was roughly 200 ng DNA, representing around 30,000 T cell genomes. TCRdb keeps only in-frame clones here, not all; method: immunoSEQ multiplex PCR. The sample carries some 1,400,000 clones, around 95% recorded once. The receptor's source is a man in his thirties or forties in good health. The sequenced sample was naive CD4+ T cells sorted from blood. The subset is: CD45RA+ positively selected.

The CDR3 spells CASSQTSGRRLGLYNEQFF. The CDR3 bases are TGTGCCAGCAGCCAGACTAGCGGGAGGCGCTTGGGCCTCTACAATGAGCAGTTCTTC. The V gene is TRBV27, the J gene TRBJ2-1; 13 nucleotides align to TRBD2. CDR1 MNHEY and CDR2 SMNVEV come from the germline V gene (reference sequence). The length of the CDR3 is 19 residues. V was clipped by 6 bases and J by 3 bases; unmatched bases: 14.